Below, 23 T cell receptor beta chains from the same sample are listed, as sequenced in a study of regulatory T cells in long-lasting Graves disease (dated by TCRdb to the early 2020s). The time point label of this sample denotes: newly diagnosed GD, antithyroid drugs for less than 3 months. For both TCR sequencing and RNA sequencing, RNA was extracted from PBMCs using TRIzol. The library was built by means of multiplex PCR. The sequencer listed for this sample is Illumina HiSeq 4000. iRepertoire HTBI primers and Arm-PCR amplification of CDR3 regions were used to construct TCR beta libraries. The public reads were reanalyzed by TCRdb: fastp trimming at Q25, MiXCR alignment, in-frame beta chains only. One record per CDR3 amino acid sequence lists the most common genes and DNA. The sample has a few hundred thousand distinct CDR3 sequences on record, roughly 15% of them singletons. The biggest ten clones account for around 20% of the sample.

Separately, the same data were catalogued under a study of T cells in Graves' hyperthyroidism and ophthalmopathy.

The starting material was peripheral blood mononuclear cells (PBMCs), obtained at new diagnosis, from a patient treated with antithyroid drugs. The source is a woman aged 18-29 years with Graves disease. Donor details come from another sample of the same person, matched by shared clones.

This clonotype appeared many times. This chain uses TRBV28 with TRBJ2-3; the match to TRBD1 covers 8 bases. Germline V gene lookup returns CDR1 MDHEN and CDR2 SYDVKM. The CDR3 consists of 15 residues. V shed 6 bases and J 2 bases; nucleotides not matched to a gene: 7. The CDR3 bases are TGTGCCAGCAGCCCCGGACAGGGCCACACAGATACGCAGTATTTT. Translating it yields CASSPGQGHTDTQYF.

The sample holds a few counts of this clonotype. The genes are TRBV28 and TRBJ2-7; 8 nucleotides align to TRBD2. This CDR3 has 16 residues. Germline CDR1 is MDHEN and CDR2 is SYDVKM. The J segment lost 2 bases and the V segment lost 6 bases, leaving 12 bases of the junction unmatched. The CDR3 here is CASRLSRLAGTYEQYF. CDR3 DNA: TGTGCCAGCAGACTTTCGAGGCTAGCGGGCACCTACGAGCAGTACTTC. The variable domain in full, completed from reference TRBV28 and TRBJ2-7, reads DVKVTQSSRYLVKRTGEKVFLECVQDMDHENMFWYRQDPGLGLRLIYFSYDVKMKEKGDIPEGYSVSREKKERFSLILESASTNQTSMYLCASRLSRLAGTYEQYFGPGTRLTVT.

This clonotype was detected ten times or more. CDR3 sequence (DNA): TGTGCCAGCAGCTACAAGTTCCTAAAGATCCTATCAGGCTACACCTTC. This translates into CASSYKFLKILSGYTF. V and J are TRBV7-9 and TRBJ1-2; the D is unclear. Deletions cut 4 bases from V and 8 bases from J, with 23 bases between. This CDR3 comprises 16 residues. Germline V gene data show CDR1 as SEHNR and CDR2 as FQNEAQ (reference sequence).

The chain employs TRBV5-4 and TRBJ1-3, with TRBD1 as a possible D gene (6 bases). Germline values: CDR1 SGHNT, CDR2 YYREEE (reference sequence). The CDR3 contains 14 residues. V was trimmed by 1 base and J by 3 bases, leaving 8 bases between them. The CDR3 bases are TGTGCCAGCAGCTTGAGAGGGGGTGGAAACACCATATATTTT. This encodes CASSLRGGGNTIYF.

The chain couples TRBV5-1 to TRBJ2-4, with D perhaps TRBD2 (6 bases). There are 14 residues in the CDR3. Trimming removed 0 bases from V and 5 bases from J, with 9 bases in between. CDR1 and CDR2 (germline): SGHRS, YFSETQ. In DNA form, the CDR3 reads TGCGCCAGCAGCTTGGGGGGGGACCAAAACATTCAGTACTTC. Its translation is CASSLGGDQNIQYF. Full variable domain (outside the CDR3, taken from reference TRBV5-1 and TRBJ2-4): KAGVTQTPRYLIKTRGQQVTLSCSPISGHRSVSWYQQTPGQGLQFLFEYFSETQRNKGNFPGRFSGRQFSNSRSEMNVSTLELGDSALYLCASSLGGDQNIQYFGAGTRLSVL.

This clonotype was seen ten or more times. This chain uses TRBV12-3 or TRBV12-4 with TRBJ2-1; TRBD2 aligns across 7 bases. The V gene end was trimmed by 3 bases and the J gene end by 5 bases; junction bases not matched to a gene: 7. The CDR3 spans 15 residues. The CDR3 DNA sequence: TGTGCCAGCAGTTTGGTTAGCGGGTTGAACAATGAGCAGTTCTTC. It is translated as CASSLVSGLNNEQFF.

Remarks on this clonotype: Given a far larger clone just one base away, this is likely a sequencing read error. The V call is TRBV2, the J call TRBJ2-7; no clear D gene. V lost 4 bases to trimming and J lost 5 bases, with 15 bases between them. The CDR3 is 14 amino acids. The V gene's germline CDR1 is SNHLY and CDR2 FYNNEI. The CDR3 reads CASSVALRSHEQYF. In DNA form, the CDR3 reads TGTGCCAGCAGTGTAGCCTTGAGGTCCCACGAGCAGTACTTC.

This clonotype came up a few times. The V call is TRBV19, the J call TRBJ1-6; 10 nucleotides agree with TRBD1. CDR1 is LNHDA and CDR2 is SQIVND in the germline V gene (reference sequence). The junction had 6 bases not matched to a gene; V was cut back by 5 bases and J by 2 bases. The CDR3 length is 17 residues. This CDR3 is CASSESGQGAYNSPLHF. The CDR3 DNA reads as TGTGCCAGTAGTGAATCCGGACAGGGGGCCTATAATTCACCCCTCCACTTT.

The CDR3 DNA follows: TGTGCCAGCAGCTTAGTAGCGGGACCCAGTTCCTACGAGCAGTACTTC. Its protein product is CASSLVAGPSSYEQYF. V gene TRBV7-2 combines with J gene TRBJ2-7; 8 nucleotides align to TRBD2. CDR1 and CDR2 (germline): SGHTA, FQGNSA. Unmatched junction bases numbered 6, after V lost 1 base and J lost 1 base. This CDR3 has 16 residues.

Ten or more counts support this clonotype. The chain has TRBV12-3 or TRBV12-4 and TRBJ2-7; TRBD1 matches at 7 bases. The trim removed 6 bases at V and 3 bases at J, leaving 14 bases unmatched. The CDR3 is 16 residues long. The CDR3 spells CASSTRTGHRVYEQYF. For the CDR3, the DNA is TGTGCCAGCAGCACACGGACAGGACACAGGGTCTACGAGCAGTACTTC.

This clonotype was seen ten or more times. The J gene is TRBJ2-1, the V gene TRBV7-2; 10 bases match TRBD2. Germline V lookup: CDR1 SGHTA, CDR2 FQGNSA. The J segment lost 1 base and the V segment lost 2 bases, leaving 5 bases of the junction unmatched. The CDR3 contains 17 residues. CDR3 coding DNA: TGTGCCAGCAGCTTACTTAGCGGGGGGATGTCCTACAATGAGCAGTTCTTC. This encodes CASSLLSGGMSYNEQFF.

This clonotype was seen ten or more times. One end of the junction fails to match germline, which may point to a read error. The rearrangement links TRBV5-1 to TRBJ2-1; 13 bases line up with TRBD2. There are 14 residues in the CDR3. CDR1 SGHRS and CDR2 YFSETQ come from the germline V gene. The CDR3 reads CASSPGLAGERRIF. CDR3 sequence (DNA): TGCGCCAGCAGCCCAGGACTAGCGGGAGAAAGGAGGATCTTC.

Worth noting for this clonotype: A much larger clone lies one base from this, so it may be a read error. This sequence joins TRBV7-3 and TRBJ1-1; D remains ambiguous. CDR1 is SGHTA, CDR2 FQGTGA, per germline. The CDR3 is made up of 13 amino acids. Deletions cut 5 bases from V and 4 bases from J, with 11 bases between. The CDR3 DNA reads TGTGCCAGCAGCCGAGAGTGGATCACTGAAGCTTTCTTT. Its protein is CASSREWITEAFF.

This clonotype has only a few counts. The CDR3 nucleotides read TGTGCCAGTAGTATATCTAGCGGGAGGGCGGGTCCCTACAATGAGCAGTTCTTC. Encoded protein: CASSISSGRAGPYNEQFF. The chain couples TRBV19 to TRBJ2-1; 12 bases are a match to TRBD2. The CDR3 consists of 18 residues. V lost 2 bases, J lost 2 bases, and 7 bases stayed unmatched. The germline gives CDR1 LNHDA, CDR2 SQIVND (reference sequence).

The rearrangement uses TRBV7-2 and TRBJ2-5; D could derive from TRBD1 or TRBD2 (6 bases each). In germline, CDR1 is SGHTA, CDR2 FQGNSA. V was pared by 6 bases and J by 5 bases, with 13 bases between. CDR3 length: 13 residues. CDR3 protein: CASSWGARETQYF. For the CDR3, the DNA is TGTGCCAGCAGTTGGGGGGCTCGGGAGACCCAGTACTTC.

The chain carries TRBV2 and TRBJ1-5; D unclear. The CDR3 runs 15 residues. The V gene's germline CDR1 is SNHLY and CDR2 FYNNEI. V dropped 6 bases and J dropped 0 bases, with 12 bases sitting between them. CDR3 DNA: TGTGCCAGCAGCGGCGCCGGCTATAGCAATCAGCCCCAGCATTTT. This gives the protein CASSGAGYSNQPQHF.

Of note for this clonotype: With a far larger clone one base away, a read error is the likely cause. The chain combines TRBV5-8 with TRBJ2-1; D perhaps matches TRBD2 (6 bases). V gave up 6 bases and J gave up 6 bases, with 13 bases separating them. CDR1 is SGHTS and CDR2 is YDEGEE in the germline V gene. The CDR3 sequence is 13 residues long. The CDR3 loop reads CASTWGTVNEQFF. CDR3 DNA: TGTGCCAGCACCTGGGGGACTGTCAATGAGCAGTTCTTC.

This clonotype was seen repeatedly, ten times or more. V and J are TRBV20-1 and TRBJ1-5; TRBD1 agrees at 8 bases. CDR1 is DFQATT and CDR2 is SNEGSKA in the germline V gene (reference sequence). After removal of 3 bases from V and 9 bases from J, the junction contained 7 bases not matched to a gene. The CDR3 is made up of 13 amino acids. CDR3 loop: CSARTGEARPQHF. CDR3 DNA sequence: TGCAGTGCTAGGACAGGGGAAGCACGGCCCCAGCATTTT.

Regarding this clonotype: The junction shows a germline mismatch at one end, possibly a read error. The V gene is TRBV25-1, the J gene TRBJ2-5; 13 positions match TRBD2. The CDR3 is made up of 18 amino acids. Germline V gene sequence: CDR1 MGHDK, CDR2 SYGVNS. The CDR3 DNA sequence: TGTGGCAGCAGTGCGTGGGCACTAGCGGGGGGGTTGCAAGAGACCCAGTACTTC. This gives the protein CGSSAWALAGGLQETQYF.

This chain joins TRBV7-9 and TRBJ2-7; D perhaps matches TRBD1 (6 bases). The CDR3 extends over 14 amino acids. Germline V gives CDR1 SEHNR, CDR2 FQNEAQ (reference sequence). The ends were cut back, 5 bases at V and 2 bases at J, with 13 bases in the middle. The CDR3 is CASSTSRDTYEQYF. In DNA form, the CDR3 reads TGTGCCAGCAGCACCTCCCGGGACACCTACGAGCAGTACTTC.

This clonotype was recorded at least ten times. The gene calls are TRBV20-1 and TRBJ2-7, with D perhaps assigned TRBD1 or TRBD2 (5 bases each). CDR1 is DFQATT and CDR2 is SNEGSKA in the germline V gene (reference sequence). V lost 0 bases to trimming and J lost 2 bases, with 14 bases between them. This CDR3 is built from 15 residues. The CDR3 sequence: CSARDTLGGAYEQYF. CDR3 bases: TGCAGTGCTAGAGATACCCTTGGGGGAGCCTACGAGCAGTACTTC.

This clonotype has at least ten counts. V and J are TRBV3-1 and TRBJ2-1; D call uncertain. V lost 0 bases, J lost 7 bases, and 7 bases lay in between. The length of the CDR3 is 13 residues. Germline lookup yields CDR1 LGHDT and CDR2 YNNKEL (reference sequence). The CDR3 region is CASSQDSRNEQFF. Written as DNA, the CDR3 is TGTGCCAGCAGCCAAGACAGCCGTAATGAGCAGTTCTTC.

This clonotype was found many times. V and J are TRBV7-3 and TRBJ2-3, with TRBD2 as a possible D gene (6 bases). This CDR3 contains 13 residues. From germline, CDR1 is SGHTA and CDR2 FQGTGA. V lost 8 bases to trimming and J lost 9 bases, with 18 bases between them. This CDR3 is CASGVAPGRTQYF. CDR3 in DNA: TGTGCCAGCGGAGTGGCCCCCGGGAGAACGCAGTATTTT.